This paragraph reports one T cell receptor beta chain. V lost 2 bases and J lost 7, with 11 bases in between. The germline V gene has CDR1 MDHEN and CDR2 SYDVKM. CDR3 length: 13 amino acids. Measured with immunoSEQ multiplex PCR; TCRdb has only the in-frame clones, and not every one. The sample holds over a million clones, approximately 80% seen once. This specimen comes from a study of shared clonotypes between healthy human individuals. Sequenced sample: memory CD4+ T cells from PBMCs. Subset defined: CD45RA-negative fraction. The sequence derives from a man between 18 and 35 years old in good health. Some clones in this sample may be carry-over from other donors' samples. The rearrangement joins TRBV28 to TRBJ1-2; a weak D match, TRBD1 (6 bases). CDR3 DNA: TGTGCCAGCAGTTTAGGGGGCGCGGGTGGCTACACCTTC. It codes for CASSLGGAGGYTF.